The next 28 T cell receptor beta chains were all read from a single sample in a study of T-cell memory formation after mild COVID-19. TCRdb reprocessed the 5' RACE reads via MiXCR and lists one record per CDR3 protein. Among about 470,000 distinct CDR3 sequences listed, 25% were seen once. Source material: PBMCs or a T cell subset sorted from them (not recorded which). All receptors come from an adult woman who had mild COVID-19 (a few samples of this study predate the infection). Cell type and time point are not known.

V usage is TRBV7-9 and J usage is TRBJ1-4, with a possible D match to TRBD1 (6 bases). Trimming cost V 4 bases and J 2 bases, with 17 bases left between them. The CDR3 has 17 residues. Germline V gene data show CDR1 as SEHNR and CDR2 as FQNEAQ (reference sequence). CDR3 sequence (DNA): TGTGCCAGCAGCTCGGGACATTCCCCTGGGACTAATGAAAAACTGTTTTTT. Its translation: CASSSGHSPGTNEKLFF.

The genes are TRBV5-1 and TRBJ2-1; 11 positions match TRBD2. V trimming: 0 bases; J trimming: 4 bases; junction bases outside the gene matches: 6. Germline values: CDR1 SGHRS, CDR2 YFSETQ. The CDR3 runs to 17 residues. The CDR3 is CASSLEGSGGAYNEQFF. For the CDR3, the DNA is TGCGCCAGCAGCTTGGAAGGTAGCGGGGGGGCTTACAATGAGCAGTTCTTC.

The chain couples TRBV5-1 to TRBJ2-2, with D tentatively TRBD2 (5 bases). Germline lookup yields CDR1 SGHRS and CDR2 YFSETQ. The CDR3 contains 13 residues. V lost 5 bases and J lost 5, with 10 bases in between. Here the CDR3 reads CASRPRGTGELFF. The CDR3 DNA is TGCGCCAGCAGACCCCGAGGGACCGGGGAGCTGTTTTTT.

There are a few counts of this clonotype. The chain couples TRBV20-1 to TRBJ2-7, with 7 bases aligning to TRBD1. The germline V gene has CDR1 DFQATT and CDR2 SNEGSKA (reference sequence). Trimming took 0 bases from V and 3 from J; bases not matched to a gene: 11. The CDR3 has 16 residues. CDR3 in DNA: TGCAGTGCTAGAGAGCAACTGTCCGGGACAGTCTACGAGCAGTACTTC. Its protein is CSAREQLSGTVYEQYF.

CDR3 in amino acids: CASSLEGGIYNEQFF. The CDR3 DNA follows: TGTGCCAGCAGCTTAGAAGGCGGAATTTACAATGAGCAGTTCTTC. This sequence joins TRBV7-2 and TRBJ2-1, with unresolved D. V lost 1 base and J lost 4, with 11 bases in between. There are 15 residues in the CDR3. Germline V gene sequence: CDR1 SGHTA, CDR2 FQGNSA.

This clonotype was recorded a few times. CDR3 region: CASSIDYGSLGNTIYF. The DNA for the CDR3 is TGTGCCAGTAGTATAGATTACGGGAGTTTGGGAAACACCATATATTTT. The J gene is TRBJ1-3, the V gene TRBV19; D is undetermined. Per the germline V gene, CDR1 is LNHDA and CDR2 is SQIVND (reference sequence). V gave up 0 bases and J gave up 4 bases, with 13 bases separating them. The CDR3 spans 16 residues. Full variable domain (missing parts from reference TRBV19 and TRBJ1-3): DGGITQSPKYLFRKEGQNVTLSCEQNLNHDAMYWYRQDPGQGLRLIYYSQIVNDFQKGDIAEGYSVSREKKESFPLTVTSAQKNPTAFYLCASSIDYGSLGNTIYFGEGSWLTVV.

V usage is TRBV5-1 and J usage is TRBJ1-1, with 7 nucleotides matching TRBD1. V dropped 4 bases and J dropped 4; count of bases not matched to a gene: 7. There are 14 residues in the CDR3. In germline, CDR1 is SGHRS, CDR2 YFSETQ. The CDR3: CASSRGGESTEAFF. The CDR3 DNA reads as TGCGCCAGCAGCAGAGGGGGCGAGAGCACTGAAGCTTTCTTT.

This clonotype was counted many times. V usage is TRBV7-9 and J usage is TRBJ2-2; 7 nucleotides line up with TRBD1. The CDR3 loop spans 14 amino acids. CDR1 and CDR2 (germline): SEHNR, FQNEAQ (reference sequence). Germline trimming cut 6 bases from V and 4 bases from J; bases unmatched to any gene: 5. In DNA form, the CDR3 reads TGTGCCAGCAGAGGGGGCGCGGGCACCGGGGAGCTGTTTTTT. This codes for CASRGGAGTGELFF.

This chain links TRBV24-1 with TRBJ2-4; 7 positions match TRBD2. This CDR3 contains 14 residues. The V gene's germline CDR1 is KGHDR and CDR2 SFDVKD. Trimming removed 2 bases from V and 9 bases from J; junction bases left unmatched: 6. In DNA, the CDR3 is TGTGCCACCAGTGATTCAGCAGGGAGGGGCATTCAGTACTTC. Translating it yields CATSDSAGRGIQYF.

This clonotype has a handful of counts. The chain has TRBV25-1 and TRBJ2-5; tentatively, D is TRBD1 or TRBD2 (6 bases each). The germline V and J ends were trimmed by 4 bases and 7 bases, with 19 bases remaining between them. The length of the CDR3 is 15 residues. Germline V gene data show CDR1 as MGHDK and CDR2 as SYGVNS. The CDR3 reads CASSVVTGLGGTQYF. The CDR3 DNA is TGTGCCAGCAGTGTCGTGACAGGATTGGGGGGGACCCAGTACTTC.

About this clonotype itself: At one end, the junction sequence differs from germline, possibly due to a read error. The rearrangement joins TRBV7-7 to TRBJ2-3, with 10 bases that match TRBD2. CDR1 and CDR2 (germline): SSHAT, FNYEAQ (reference sequence). The CDR3 totals 16 residues. CDR3 sequence: CASSLGLAEPTDTQYF. In DNA form, the CDR3 reads TGTGCTAGCAGTTTAGGACTAGCGGAGCCCACAGATACGCAGTATTTT.

This chain uses TRBV18 with TRBJ2-1; D is uncertain. The CDR3 is 12 residues long. Deletions cut 4 bases from V and 10 bases from J, with 11 bases between. Looked up from germline, CDR1 is KGHSH and CDR2 is LQKENI. CDR3 in DNA: TGTGCCAGCTCACGAGATTTGGGGGAGCAGTTCTTC. This encodes CASSRDLGEQFF. Drawing the rest from reference TRBV18 and TRBJ2-1, the complete variable domain is NAGVMQNPRHLVRRRGQEARLRCSPMKGHSHVYWYRQLPEEGLKFMVYLQKENIIDESGMPKERFSAEFPKEGPSILRIQQVVRGDSAAYFCASSRDLGEQFFGPGTRLTVL.

V is TRBV12-3 or TRBV12-4 and J is TRBJ1-5, with D maybe TRBD1 (5 bases). The CDR3 extends over 14 amino acids. Trimming pared 5 bases from V and 3 bases from J, leaving 11 bases between. This CDR3 reads CASSHRPVNQPQHF. The CDR3, as DNA: TGTGCCAGCAGTCACAGGCCCGTCAATCAGCCCCAGCATTTT.

This clonotype appeared a few times. The chain has TRBV12-3 or TRBV12-4 and TRBJ1-5; D is unclear. Trimming cost V 6 bases and J 9 bases, with 12 bases left between them. This CDR3 comprises 12 residues. Here the CDR3 DNA reads TGTGCCAGCAGCCCCGCAACTGGGCCCCAGCATTTT. Residues: CASSPATGPQHF.

A few counts support this clonotype. J is TRBJ2-3 and V is TRBV18; D is unresolved. The CDR3 runs to 14 residues. The germline V gene encodes CDR1 KGHSH and CDR2 LQKENI. The ends were cut back, 3 bases at V and 2 bases at J, with 9 bases in the middle. Here the CDR3 reads CASSPQDHTDTQYF. CDR3 DNA sequence: TGTGCCAGCTCACCTCAGGACCACACAGATACGCAGTATTTT.

The rearrangement links TRBV20-1 to TRBJ2-1; the D gene is possibly TRBD2 (6 bases). In germline, CDR1 is DFQATT, CDR2 SNEGSKA (reference sequence). Trimming took off 0 bases at V and 4 bases at J, with 16 bases between the two ends. The CDR3 runs 16 residues. CDR3 in amino acids: CSARDALTGRYNEQFF. The CDR3 DNA reads as TGCAGTGCTAGAGATGCATTGACGGGGAGGTACAATGAGCAGTTCTTC.

This clonotype was detected a few times. This sequence joins TRBV5-6 and TRBJ2-7, with D perhaps matching TRBD2 (5 bases). Germline loops: CDR1 SGHDT, CDR2 YYEEEE. The CDR3 covers 14 residues. Trimming stripped 2 bases from V and 4 bases from J, with 13 bases between. The CDR3 coding sequence is TGTGCCAGCAGCTTACTCGCGGACTTATACGAGCAGTACTTC. As protein: CASSLLADLYEQYF.

The table lists this clonotype with a few counts. The chain combines TRBV7-9 with TRBJ1-2; D not resolved. This CDR3 spans 17 amino acids. From germline, CDR1 is SEHNR and CDR2 FQNEAQ (reference sequence). Trimming cost V 1 base and J 2 bases, with 17 bases left between them. CDR3 region: CASSLVTGSIRNYGYTF. CDR3 coding DNA: TGTGCCAGCAGCTTAGTCACCGGGTCGATAAGGAACTATGGCTACACCTTC.

The table lists this clonotype with a few counts. This CDR3 reads CASSLAEPAAGELFF. DNA of the CDR3: TGCGCCAGCAGCTTGGCCGAACCCGCGGCCGGGGAGCTGTTTTTT. The rearrangement uses TRBV5-1 and TRBJ2-2; D ambiguous. CDR1 SGHRS and CDR2 YFSETQ come from the germline V gene. This CDR3 region has 15 residues. The V end was cut by 0 bases, the J end by 6 bases, with 12 bases between.

The CDR3 loop reads CASSVREGGLAKNIQYF. For the CDR3, the DNA is TGTGCCAGCAGTGTTAGAGAGGGCGGACTAGCCAAAAACATTCAGTACTTC. This chain uses TRBV2 with TRBJ2-4; D possibly corresponds to TRBD2 (5 bases). The ends were cut back, 4 bases at V and 0 bases at J, with 16 bases in the middle. CDR1 is SNHLY and CDR2 is FYNNEI in the germline V gene. The CDR3 runs to 17 residues.

V gene TRBV7-9 combines with J gene TRBJ2-3; 10 nucleotides agree with TRBD2. Looked up from germline, CDR1 is SEHNR and CDR2 is FQNEAQ (reference sequence). This CDR3 contains 17 residues. V trimming: 5 bases; J trimming: 3 bases; junction bases outside the gene matches: 11. In DNA form, the CDR3 reads TGTGCCAGCAGCCCCAGGAGAAGCGGGGGGGGGACAGATACGCAGTATTTT. Protein: CASSPRRSGGGTDTQYF. Using reference TRBV7-9 and TRBJ2-3 for the parts outside the CDR3, the full variable domain is DTGVSQNPRHKITKRGQNVTFRCDPISEHNRLYWYRQTLGQGPEFLTYFQNEAQLEKSRLLSDRFSAERPKGSFSTLEIQRTEQGDSAMYLCASSPRRSGGGTDTQYFGPGTRLTVL.

The chain links TRBV5-6 to TRBJ1-2; D is undetermined. Germline CDR1 is SGHDT and CDR2 is YYEEEE. V lost 2 bases, J lost 0 bases, and 11 bases lay in between. CDR3 length equals 15 residues. The CDR3 loop reads CASSLVREANYGYTF. The CDR3 nucleotides read TGTGCCAGCAGCTTAGTTCGGGAAGCTAACTATGGCTACACCTTC.

The rearrangement uses TRBV11-2 and TRBJ1-3; D unresolved. V lost 4 bases, J lost 4 bases, and 14 bases lay in between. From germline, CDR1 is SGHAT and CDR2 FQNNGV. This CDR3 is 15 amino acids long. The CDR3 sequence is CASSSGLGTGNTIYF. The CDR3 nucleotides read TGTGCCAGCAGCTCCGGGTTGGGTACAGGAAACACCATATATTTT.

The chain is built from TRBV11-2 and TRBJ2-1; unclear D gene. V was pared by 1 base and J by 6 bases, with 10 bases between. The length of the CDR3 is 14 residues. Germline assignment: CDR1 SGHAT and CDR2 FQNNGV. CDR3 sequence (DNA): TGTGCCAGCAGCTTAGCTTCTGCAGGCAATGAGCAGTTCTTC. Translating it yields CASSLASAGNEQFF.

In nucleotides, the CDR3 is TGTGCCAGCACGGGCAGGGCCAACGAGCAGTACTTC. Amino acids: CASTGRANEQYF. This chain links TRBV2 with TRBJ2-7; TRBD1 is a possible D gene (5 bases). Germline CDR1 SNHLY, CDR2 FYNNEI. The CDR3 length is 12 residues. V was clipped by 7 bases and J by 5 bases, with 12 bases between them. Supplemented by reference TRBV2 and TRBJ2-7, the full variable domain reads EPEVTQTPSHQVTQMGQEVILRCVPISNHLYFYWYRQILGQKVEFLVSFYNNEISEKSEIFDDQFSVERPDGSNFTLKIRSTKLEDSAMYFCASTGRANEQYFGPGTRLTVT.

This clonotype has only a few counts. The V call is TRBV24-1, the J call TRBJ2-1; possible D gene TRBD2, 8 bases. V dropped 7 bases and J dropped 7 bases, with 28 bases sitting between them. CDR1 KGHDR and CDR2 SFDVKD come from the germline V gene. There are 18 residues in the CDR3. The CDR3 DNA is TGTGCCACCAGGGGAGAAGCCGGTAGCGGGACAGTGGGAAATGAGCAGTTCTTC. It is translated as CATRGEAGSGTVGNEQFF.

The J gene is TRBJ2-3, the V gene TRBV7-2; no definite D call. The CDR3 covers 14 residues. Germline loops: CDR1 SGHTA, CDR2 FQGNSA. V was cut by 3 bases and J by 7 bases, with 14 bases left in between. DNA for the CDR3: TGTGCCAGCAGCTTGAGTACCGTCCCAAATACGCAGTATTTT. This codes for CASSLSTVPNTQYF.

This clonotype was observed at least ten times. The V and J genes are TRBV3-1 and TRBJ1-4; no clear D gene. The ends were cut back, 3 bases at V and 4 bases at J, with 6 bases in the middle. This CDR3 comprises 13 residues. CDR1 and CDR2 (germline): LGHDT, YNNKEL (reference sequence). The CDR3 reads CASSQAFNEKLFF. The CDR3 coding sequence is TGTGCCAGCAGCCAGGCATTTAATGAAAAACTGTTTTTT.